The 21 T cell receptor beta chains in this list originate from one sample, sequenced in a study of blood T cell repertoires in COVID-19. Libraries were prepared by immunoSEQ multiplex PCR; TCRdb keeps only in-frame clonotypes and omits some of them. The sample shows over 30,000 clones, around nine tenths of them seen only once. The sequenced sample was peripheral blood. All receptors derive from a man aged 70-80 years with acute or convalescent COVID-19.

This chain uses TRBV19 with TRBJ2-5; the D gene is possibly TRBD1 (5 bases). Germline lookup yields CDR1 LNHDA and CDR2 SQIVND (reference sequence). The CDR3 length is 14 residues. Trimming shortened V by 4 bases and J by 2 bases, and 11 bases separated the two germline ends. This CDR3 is CASSKTTAQETQYF. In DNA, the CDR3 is TGTGCCAGTAGTAAGACGACAGCTCAAGAGACCCAGTACTTC.

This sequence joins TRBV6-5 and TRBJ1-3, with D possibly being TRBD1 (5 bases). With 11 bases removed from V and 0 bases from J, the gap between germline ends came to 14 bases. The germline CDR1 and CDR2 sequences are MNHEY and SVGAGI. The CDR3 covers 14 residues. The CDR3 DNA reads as TGTGCCCCCACCGGGGGTGACTCTGGAAACACCATATATTTT. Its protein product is CAPTGGDSGNTIYF.

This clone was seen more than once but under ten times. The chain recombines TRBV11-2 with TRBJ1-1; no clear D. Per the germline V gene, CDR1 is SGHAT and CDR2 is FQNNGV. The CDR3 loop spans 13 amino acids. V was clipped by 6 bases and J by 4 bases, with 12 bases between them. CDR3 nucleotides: TGTGCCAGCAGTTGGGGTCGGGGCACTGAAGCTTTCTTT. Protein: CASSWGRGTEAFF.

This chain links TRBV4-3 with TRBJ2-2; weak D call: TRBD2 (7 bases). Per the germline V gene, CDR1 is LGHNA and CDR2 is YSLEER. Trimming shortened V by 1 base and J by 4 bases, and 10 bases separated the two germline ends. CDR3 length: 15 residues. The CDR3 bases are TGCGCCAGCAGCCAAGGAGGGGGGGCCACCGGGGAGCTGTTTTTT. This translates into CASSQGGGATGELFF.

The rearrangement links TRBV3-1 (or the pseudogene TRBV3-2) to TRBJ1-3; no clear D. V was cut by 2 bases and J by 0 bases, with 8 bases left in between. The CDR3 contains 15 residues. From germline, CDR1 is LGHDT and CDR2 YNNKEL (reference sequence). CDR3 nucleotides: TGTGCCAGCAGCCAAATCGGAGGCTCTGGAAACACCATATATTTT. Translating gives CASSQIGGSGNTIYF.

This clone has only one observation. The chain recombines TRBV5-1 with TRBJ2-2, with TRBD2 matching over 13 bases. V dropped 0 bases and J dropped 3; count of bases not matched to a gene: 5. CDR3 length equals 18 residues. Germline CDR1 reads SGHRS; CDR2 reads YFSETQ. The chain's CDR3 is CASSLEGLAGDHTGELFF. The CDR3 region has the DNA TGCGCCAGCAGCTTGGAAGGACTAGCGGGAGATCACACCGGGGAGCTGTTTTTT.

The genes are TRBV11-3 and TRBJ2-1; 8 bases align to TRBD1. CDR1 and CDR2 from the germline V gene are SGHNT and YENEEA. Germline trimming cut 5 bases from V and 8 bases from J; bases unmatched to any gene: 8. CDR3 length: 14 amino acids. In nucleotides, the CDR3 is TGTGCCAGCAGCGGCCGGACAGGGAGCGATGAGCAGTTCTTC. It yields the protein CASSGRTGSDEQFF.

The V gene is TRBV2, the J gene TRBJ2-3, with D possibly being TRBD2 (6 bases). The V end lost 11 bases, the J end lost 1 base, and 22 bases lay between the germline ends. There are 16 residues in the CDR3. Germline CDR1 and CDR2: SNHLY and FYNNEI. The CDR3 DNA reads TGTGCCTCCGCCGCGGGGAACGGCCCGGGCACAGATACGCAGTATTTT. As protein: CASAAGNGPGTDTQYF.

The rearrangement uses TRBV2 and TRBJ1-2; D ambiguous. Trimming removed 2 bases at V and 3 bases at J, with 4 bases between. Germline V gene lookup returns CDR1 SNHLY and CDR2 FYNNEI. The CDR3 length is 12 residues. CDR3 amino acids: CASSEQDYGYTF. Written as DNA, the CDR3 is TGTGCCAGCAGTGAACAGGACTATGGCTACACCTTC.

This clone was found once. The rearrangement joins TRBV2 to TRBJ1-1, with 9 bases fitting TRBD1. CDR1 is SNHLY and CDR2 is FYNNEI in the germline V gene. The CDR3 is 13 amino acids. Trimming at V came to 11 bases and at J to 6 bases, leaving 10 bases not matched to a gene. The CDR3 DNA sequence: TGTGCCGGGGGACAGGGTTTAGGGGCTGAAGCTTTCTTT. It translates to CAGGQGLGAEAFF.

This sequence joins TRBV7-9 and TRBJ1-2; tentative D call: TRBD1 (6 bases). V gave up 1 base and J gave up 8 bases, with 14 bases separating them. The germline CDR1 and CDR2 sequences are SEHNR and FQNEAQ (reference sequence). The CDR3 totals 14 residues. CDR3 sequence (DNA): TGTGCCAGCAGCTTAGATGGGGGGGCGCCGGGCTACACCTTC. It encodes CASSLDGGAPGYTF. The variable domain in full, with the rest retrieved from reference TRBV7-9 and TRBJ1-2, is DTGVSQNPRHKITKRGQNVTFRCDPISEHNRLYWYRQTLGQGPEFLTYFQNEAQLEKSRLLSDRFSAERPKGSFSTLEIQRTEQGDSAMYLCASSLDGGAPGYTFGSGTRLTVV.

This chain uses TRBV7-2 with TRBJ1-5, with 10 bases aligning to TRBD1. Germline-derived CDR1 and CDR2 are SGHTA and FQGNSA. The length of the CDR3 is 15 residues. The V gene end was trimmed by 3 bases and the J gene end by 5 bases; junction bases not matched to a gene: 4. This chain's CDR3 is CASSFRDRGDQPQHF. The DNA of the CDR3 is TGTGCCAGCAGCTTTAGGGACAGGGGCGATCAGCCCCAGCATTTT.

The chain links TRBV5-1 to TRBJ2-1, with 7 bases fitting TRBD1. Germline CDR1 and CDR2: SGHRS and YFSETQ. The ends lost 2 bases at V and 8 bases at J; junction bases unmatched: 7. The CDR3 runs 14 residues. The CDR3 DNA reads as TGCGCCAGCAGCTTAGGTGACAGGGCGTATGAGCAGTTCTTC. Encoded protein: CASSLGDRAYEQFF.

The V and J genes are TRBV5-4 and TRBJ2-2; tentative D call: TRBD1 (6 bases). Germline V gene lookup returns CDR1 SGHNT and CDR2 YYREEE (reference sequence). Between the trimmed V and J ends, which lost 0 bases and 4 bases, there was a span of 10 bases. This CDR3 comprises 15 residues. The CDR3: CASSLDRVGTGELFF. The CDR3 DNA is TGTGCCAGCAGCTTGGACAGGGTCGGCACCGGGGAGCTGTTTTTT.

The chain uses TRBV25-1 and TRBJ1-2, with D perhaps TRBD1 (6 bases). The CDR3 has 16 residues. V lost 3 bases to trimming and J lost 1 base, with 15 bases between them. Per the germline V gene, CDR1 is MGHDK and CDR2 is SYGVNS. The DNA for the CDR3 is TGTGCCAGCAGTGAGGCAGGGGCCCCGCTTAACTATGGCTACACCTTC. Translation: CASSEAGAPLNYGYTF.

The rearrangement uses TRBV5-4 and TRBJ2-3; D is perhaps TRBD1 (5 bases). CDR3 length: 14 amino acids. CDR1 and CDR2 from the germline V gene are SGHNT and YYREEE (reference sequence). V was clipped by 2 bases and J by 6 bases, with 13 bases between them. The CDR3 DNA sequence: TGTGCCAGCAGCTTACAAGGGGCCTCCGATACGCAGTATTTT. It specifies CASSLQGASDTQYF. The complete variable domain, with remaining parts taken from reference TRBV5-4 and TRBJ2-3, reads ETGVTQSPTHLIKTRGQQVTLRCSSQSGHNTVSWYQQALGQGPQFIFQYYREEENGRGNFPPRFSGLQFPNYSSELNVNALELDDSALYLCASSLQGASDTQYFGPGTRLTVL.

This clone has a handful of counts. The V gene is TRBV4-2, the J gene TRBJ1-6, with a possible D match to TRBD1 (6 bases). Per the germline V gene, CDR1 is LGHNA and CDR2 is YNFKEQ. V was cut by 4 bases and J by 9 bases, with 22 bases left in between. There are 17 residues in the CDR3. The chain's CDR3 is CASSPRDITGIGSPLHF. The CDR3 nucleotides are TGTGCCAGCAGCCCAAGGGATATTACAGGGATAGGTTCACCCCTCCACTTT.

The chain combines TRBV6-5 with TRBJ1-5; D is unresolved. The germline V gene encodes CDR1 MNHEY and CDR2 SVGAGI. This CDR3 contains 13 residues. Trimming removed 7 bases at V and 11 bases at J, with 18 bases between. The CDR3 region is CASTLAMLRSQHF. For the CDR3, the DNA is TGTGCCAGCACCCTAGCGATGCTTCGGTCCCAGCATTTT.

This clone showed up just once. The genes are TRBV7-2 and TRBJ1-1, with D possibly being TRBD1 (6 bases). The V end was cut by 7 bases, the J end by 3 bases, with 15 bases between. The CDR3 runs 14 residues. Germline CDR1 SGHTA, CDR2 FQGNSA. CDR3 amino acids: CASIPWGQDTEAFF. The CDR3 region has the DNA TGTGCCAGCATCCCATGGGGGCAGGACACTGAAGCTTTCTTT.

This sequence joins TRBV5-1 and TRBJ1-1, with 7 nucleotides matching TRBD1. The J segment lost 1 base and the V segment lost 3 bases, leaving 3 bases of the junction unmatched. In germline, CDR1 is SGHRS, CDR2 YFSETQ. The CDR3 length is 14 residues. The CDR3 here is CASSSYRGNTEAFF. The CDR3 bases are TGCGCCAGCAGCTCCTACAGGGGGAACACTGAAGCTTTCTTT.

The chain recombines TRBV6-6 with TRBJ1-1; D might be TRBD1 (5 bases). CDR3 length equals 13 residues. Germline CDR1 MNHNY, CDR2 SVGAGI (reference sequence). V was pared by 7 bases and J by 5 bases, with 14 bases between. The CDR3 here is CASIRDLGTEAFF. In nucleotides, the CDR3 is TGTGCCAGCATCCGGGACTTGGGGACTGAAGCTTTCTTT.